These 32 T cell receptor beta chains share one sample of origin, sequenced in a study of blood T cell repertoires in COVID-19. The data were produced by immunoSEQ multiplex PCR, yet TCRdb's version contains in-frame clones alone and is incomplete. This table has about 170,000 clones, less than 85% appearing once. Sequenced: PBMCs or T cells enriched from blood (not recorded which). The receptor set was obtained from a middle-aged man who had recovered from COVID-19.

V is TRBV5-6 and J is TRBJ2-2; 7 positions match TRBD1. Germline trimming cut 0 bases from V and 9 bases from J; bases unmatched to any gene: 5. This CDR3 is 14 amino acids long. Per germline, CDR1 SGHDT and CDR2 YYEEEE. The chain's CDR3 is CASSLERGRRELFF. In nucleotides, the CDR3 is TGTGCCAGCAGCTTGGAAAGGGGGCGAAGGGAGCTGTTTTTT.

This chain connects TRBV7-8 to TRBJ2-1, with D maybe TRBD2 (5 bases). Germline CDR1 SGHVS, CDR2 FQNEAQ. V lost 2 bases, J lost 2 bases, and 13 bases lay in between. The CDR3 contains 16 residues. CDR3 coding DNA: TGTGCCAGCAGCTTATTGCCGGGGAATACCTACAATGAGCAGTTCTTC. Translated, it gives CASSLLPGNTYNEQFF.

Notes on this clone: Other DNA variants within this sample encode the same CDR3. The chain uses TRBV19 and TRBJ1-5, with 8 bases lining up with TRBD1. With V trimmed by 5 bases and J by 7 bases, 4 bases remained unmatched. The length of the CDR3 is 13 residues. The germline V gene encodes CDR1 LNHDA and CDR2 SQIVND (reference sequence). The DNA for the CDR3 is TGTGCCAGTAGTGGGCAGGGGGCACAGCCCCAGCATTTT. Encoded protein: CASSGQGAQPQHF.

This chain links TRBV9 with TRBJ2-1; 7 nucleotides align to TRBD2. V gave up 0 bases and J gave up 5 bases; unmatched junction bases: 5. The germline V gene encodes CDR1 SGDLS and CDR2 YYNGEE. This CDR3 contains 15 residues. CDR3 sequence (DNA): TGTGCCAGCAGCGTAGGGGGAGCGGGGAACAATGAGCAGTTCTTC. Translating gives CASSVGGAGNNEQFF.

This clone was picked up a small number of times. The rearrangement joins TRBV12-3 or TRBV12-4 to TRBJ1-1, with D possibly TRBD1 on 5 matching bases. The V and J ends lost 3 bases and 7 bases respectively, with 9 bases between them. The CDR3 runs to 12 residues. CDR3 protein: CASSLRGGEAFF. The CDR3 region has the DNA TGTGCCAGCAGTTTGCGGGGCGGTGAAGCTTTCTTT.

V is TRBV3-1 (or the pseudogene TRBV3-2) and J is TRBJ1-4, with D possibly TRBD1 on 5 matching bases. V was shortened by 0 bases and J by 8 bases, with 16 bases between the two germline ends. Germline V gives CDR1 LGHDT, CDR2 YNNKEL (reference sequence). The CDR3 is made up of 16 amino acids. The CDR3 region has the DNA TGTGCCAGCAGCCAAGATTTCGCGGGGGTAGAGGAAAAACTGTTTTTT. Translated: CASSQDFAGVEEKLFF.

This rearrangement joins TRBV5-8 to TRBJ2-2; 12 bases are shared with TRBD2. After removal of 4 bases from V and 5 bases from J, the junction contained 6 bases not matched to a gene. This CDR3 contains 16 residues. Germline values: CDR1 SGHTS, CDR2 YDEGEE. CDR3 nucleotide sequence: TGTGCCAGCAGCCTGTGGACTAGCGGGGTTACCGGGGAGCTGTTTTTT. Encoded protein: CASSLWTSGVTGELFF.

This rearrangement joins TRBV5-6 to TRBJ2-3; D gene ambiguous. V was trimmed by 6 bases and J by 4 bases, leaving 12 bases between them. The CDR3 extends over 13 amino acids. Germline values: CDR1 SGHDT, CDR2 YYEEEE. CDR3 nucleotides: TGTGCCAGCATTCGCTACCGGGCAGATACGCAGTATTTT. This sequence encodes CASIRYRADTQYF.

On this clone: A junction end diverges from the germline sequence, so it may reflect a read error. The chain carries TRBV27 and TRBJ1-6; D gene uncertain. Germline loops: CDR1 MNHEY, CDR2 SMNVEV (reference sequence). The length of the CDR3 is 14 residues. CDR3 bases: TGTGCCAGCAGTTTGGAGGGATGGGATTCCCCCCTCCACTTT. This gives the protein CASSLEGWDSPLHF.

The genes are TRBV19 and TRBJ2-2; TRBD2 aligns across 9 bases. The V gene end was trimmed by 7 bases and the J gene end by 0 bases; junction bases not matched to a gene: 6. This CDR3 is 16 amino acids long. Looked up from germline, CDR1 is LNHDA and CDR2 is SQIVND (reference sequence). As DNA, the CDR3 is TGTGCCAGTACTCGAGCGGGGGGCACGAACACCGGGGAGCTGTTTTTT. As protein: CASTRAGGTNTGELFF.

The CDR3 nucleotides read TGTGCCAGCAGCTTGTACGACATCCTCAATGAGCAGTTCTTC. Amino acids: CASSLYDILNEQFF. The chain uses TRBV11-3 and TRBJ2-1; no clear D gene. This CDR3 is built from 14 residues. V dropped 3 bases and J dropped 6 bases, with 12 bases sitting between them. CDR1 is SGHNT and CDR2 is YENEEA in the germline V gene.

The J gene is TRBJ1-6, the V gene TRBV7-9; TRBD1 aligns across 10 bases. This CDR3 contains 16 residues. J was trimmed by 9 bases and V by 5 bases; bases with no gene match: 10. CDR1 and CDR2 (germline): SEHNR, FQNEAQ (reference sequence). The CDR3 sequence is CASSRPTGGNSSPLHF. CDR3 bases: TGTGCCAGCAGCCGCCCGACAGGGGGCAATAGTTCACCCCTCCACTTT.

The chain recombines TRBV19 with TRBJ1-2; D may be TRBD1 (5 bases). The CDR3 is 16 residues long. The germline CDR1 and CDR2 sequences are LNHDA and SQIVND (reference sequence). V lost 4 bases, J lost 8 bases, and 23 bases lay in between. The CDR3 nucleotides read TGTGCCAGTAGTACCCCGGGGGGGGGAGGCAGAGGCGGCTACACCTTC. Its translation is CASSTPGGGGRGGYTF.

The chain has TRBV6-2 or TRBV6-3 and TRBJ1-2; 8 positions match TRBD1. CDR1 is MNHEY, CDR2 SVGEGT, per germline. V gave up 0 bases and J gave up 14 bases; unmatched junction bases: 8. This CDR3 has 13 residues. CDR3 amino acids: CASSYSLQGGQTF. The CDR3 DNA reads TGTGCCAGCAGTTACTCGCTACAGGGGGGACAGACCTTC.

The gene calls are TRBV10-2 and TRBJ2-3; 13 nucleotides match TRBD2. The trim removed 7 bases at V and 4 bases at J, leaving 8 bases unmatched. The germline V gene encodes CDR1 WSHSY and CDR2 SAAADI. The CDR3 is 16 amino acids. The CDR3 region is CASNPGTSGVADTQYF. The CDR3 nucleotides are TGCGCCAGCAACCCCGGGACTAGCGGGGTAGCAGATACGCAGTATTTT.

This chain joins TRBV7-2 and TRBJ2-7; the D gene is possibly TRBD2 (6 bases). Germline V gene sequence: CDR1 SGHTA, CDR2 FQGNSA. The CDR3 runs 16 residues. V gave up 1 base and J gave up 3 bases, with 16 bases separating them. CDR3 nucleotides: TGTGCCAGCAGCTTAGGCTCCGGTGGGAGGCTCTACGAGCAGTACTTC. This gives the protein CASSLGSGGRLYEQYF.

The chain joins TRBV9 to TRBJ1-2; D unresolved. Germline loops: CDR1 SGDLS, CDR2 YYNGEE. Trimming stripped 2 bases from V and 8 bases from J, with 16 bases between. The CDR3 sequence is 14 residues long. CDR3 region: CASSVTPFTNGYTF. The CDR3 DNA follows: TGTGCCAGCAGCGTGACCCCCTTCACTAACGGCTACACCTTC.

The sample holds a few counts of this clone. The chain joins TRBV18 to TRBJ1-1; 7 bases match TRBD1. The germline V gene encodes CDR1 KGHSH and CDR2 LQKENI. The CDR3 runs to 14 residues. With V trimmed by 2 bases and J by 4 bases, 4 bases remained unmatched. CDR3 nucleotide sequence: TGTGCCAGCTCACCAGCGCAGGGGGGCACTGAAGCTTTCTTT. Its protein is CASSPAQGGTEAFF. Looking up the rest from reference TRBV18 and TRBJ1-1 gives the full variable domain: NAGVMQNPRHLVRRRGQEARLRCSPMKGHSHVYWYRQLPEEGLKFMVYLQKENIIDESGMPKERFSAEFPKEGPSILRIQQVVRGDSAAYFCASSPAQGGTEAFFGQGTRLTVV.

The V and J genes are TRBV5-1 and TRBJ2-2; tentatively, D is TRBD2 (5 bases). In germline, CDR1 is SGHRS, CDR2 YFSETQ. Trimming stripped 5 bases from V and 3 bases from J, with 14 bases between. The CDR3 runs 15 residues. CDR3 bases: TGCGCCAGCAGATTCAGGAGGTGGGACACCGGGGAGCTGTTTTTT. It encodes CASRFRRWDTGELFF.

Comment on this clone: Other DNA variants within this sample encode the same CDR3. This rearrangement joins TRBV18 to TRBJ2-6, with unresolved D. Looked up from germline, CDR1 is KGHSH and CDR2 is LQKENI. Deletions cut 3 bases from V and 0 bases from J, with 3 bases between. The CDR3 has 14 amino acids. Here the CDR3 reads CASSPSSGANVLTF. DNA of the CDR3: TGTGCCAGCTCACCGAGCTCTGGGGCCAACGTCCTGACTTTC.

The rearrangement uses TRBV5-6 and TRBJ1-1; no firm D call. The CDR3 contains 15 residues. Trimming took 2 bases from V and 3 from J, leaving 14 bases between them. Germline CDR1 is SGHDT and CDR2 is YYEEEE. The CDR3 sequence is CASSLVFGRDTEAFF. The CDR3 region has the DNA TGTGCCAGCAGCTTAGTTTTCGGTCGGGACACTGAAGCTTTCTTT.

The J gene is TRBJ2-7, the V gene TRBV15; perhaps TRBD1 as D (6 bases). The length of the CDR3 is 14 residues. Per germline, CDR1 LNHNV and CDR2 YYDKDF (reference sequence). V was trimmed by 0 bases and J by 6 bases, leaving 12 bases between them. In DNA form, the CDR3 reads TGTGCCACCAGCAGAGATCGGGGACAACGCGAGCAGTACTTC. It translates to CATSRDRGQREQYF.

The CDR3 DNA is TGTGCCAGCAGCTCCGACAGCTCCTATAATTCACCCCTCCACTTT. It is translated as CASSSDSSYNSPLHF. The V call is TRBV11-2, the J call TRBJ1-6, with D tentatively TRBD1 (5 bases). Germline V gene sequence: CDR1 SGHAT, CDR2 FQNNGV. Trimming shortened V by 4 bases and J by 0 bases, and 7 bases separated the two germline ends. The CDR3 is 15 amino acids.

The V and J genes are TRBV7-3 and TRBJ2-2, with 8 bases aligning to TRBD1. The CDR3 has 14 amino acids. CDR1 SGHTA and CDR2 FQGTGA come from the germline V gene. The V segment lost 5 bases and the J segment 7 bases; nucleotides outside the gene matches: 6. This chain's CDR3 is CASSQTGAGGELFF. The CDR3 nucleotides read TGTGCCAGCAGCCAGACAGGGGCGGGCGGGGAGCTGTTTTTT.

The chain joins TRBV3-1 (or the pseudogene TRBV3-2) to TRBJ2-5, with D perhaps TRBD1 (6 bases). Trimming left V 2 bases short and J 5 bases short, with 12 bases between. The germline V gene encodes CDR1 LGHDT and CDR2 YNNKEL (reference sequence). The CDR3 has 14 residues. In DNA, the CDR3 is TGTGCCAGCAGCCAACCGGGACACGGGGAGACCCAGTACTTC. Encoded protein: CASSQPGHGETQYF.

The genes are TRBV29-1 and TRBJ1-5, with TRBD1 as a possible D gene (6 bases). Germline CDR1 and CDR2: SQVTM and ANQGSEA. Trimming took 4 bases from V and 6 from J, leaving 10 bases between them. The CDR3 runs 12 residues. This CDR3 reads CSVGGPGQPQHF. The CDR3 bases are TGCAGCGTTGGGGGGCCAGGTCAGCCCCAGCATTTT.

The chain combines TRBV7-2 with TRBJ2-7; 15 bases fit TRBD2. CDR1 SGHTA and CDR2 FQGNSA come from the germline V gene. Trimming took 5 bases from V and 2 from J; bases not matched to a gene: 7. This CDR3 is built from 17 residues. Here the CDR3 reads CASSPQGLAGGTYEQYF. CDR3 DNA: TGTGCCAGCAGCCCCCAGGGACTAGCGGGGGGAACCTACGAGCAGTACTTC.

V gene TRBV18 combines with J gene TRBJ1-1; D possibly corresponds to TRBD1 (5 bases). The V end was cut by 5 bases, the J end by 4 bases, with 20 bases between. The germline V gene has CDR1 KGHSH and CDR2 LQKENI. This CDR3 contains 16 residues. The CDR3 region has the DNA TGTGCCAGCTCAGGCCCCAGTGGGGGAGGGGCCACTGAAGCTTTCTTT. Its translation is CASSGPSGGGATEAFF.

The CDR3 bases are TGCAGCGTTGGGACGGGAAACTATGGCTACACCTTC. Protein: CSVGTGNYGYTF. The chain carries TRBV29-1 and TRBJ1-2, with D unclear. Per the germline V gene, CDR1 is SQVTM and CDR2 is ANQGSEA. This CDR3 contains 12 residues. The ends were cut back, 4 bases at V and 2 bases at J, with 8 bases in the middle.

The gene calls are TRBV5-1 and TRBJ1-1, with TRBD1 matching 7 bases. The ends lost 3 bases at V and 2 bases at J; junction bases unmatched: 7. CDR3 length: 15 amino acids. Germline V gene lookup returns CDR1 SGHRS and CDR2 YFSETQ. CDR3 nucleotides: TGCGCCAGCAGCTGGGGACAGAGCCCAAACACTGAAGCTTTCTTT. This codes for CASSWGQSPNTEAFF.

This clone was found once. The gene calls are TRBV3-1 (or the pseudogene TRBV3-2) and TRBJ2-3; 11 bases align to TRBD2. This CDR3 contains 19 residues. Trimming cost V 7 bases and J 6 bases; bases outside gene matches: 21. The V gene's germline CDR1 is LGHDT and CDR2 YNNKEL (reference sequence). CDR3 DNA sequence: TGTGCCAGCACGTTCCGGTGGCGGATAGCGGGGGGGCCTTCGGATACGCAGTATTTT. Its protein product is CASTFRWRIAGGPSDTQYF.

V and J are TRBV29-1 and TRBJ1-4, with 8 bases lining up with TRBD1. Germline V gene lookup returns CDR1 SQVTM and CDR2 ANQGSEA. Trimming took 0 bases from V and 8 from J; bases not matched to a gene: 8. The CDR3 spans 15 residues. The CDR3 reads CSVEDLRTGREKLFF. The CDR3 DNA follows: TGCAGCGTTGAAGATCTTCGGACAGGGCGGGAAAAACTGTTTTTT. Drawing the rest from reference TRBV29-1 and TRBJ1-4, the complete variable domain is SAVISQKPSRDICQRGTSLTIQCQVDSQVTMMFWYRQQPGQSLTLIATANQGSEATYESGFVIDKFPISRPNLTFSTLTVSNMSPEDSSIYLCSVEDLRTGREKLFFGSGTQLSVL.